Shown below are 12 T cell receptor beta chains from a single sample sequenced in a study of blood T cell repertoires in COVID-19. Using immunoSEQ multiplex PCR, the repertoire was profiled, and TCRdb retains in-frame clones only, with some absent. The sample lists 350,000 to 400,000 clones; 85% to 90% were seen once. What was sequenced was PBMCs or T cells enriched from blood (not recorded which). The receptors derive from a woman younger than 30 who had recovered from COVID-19.

The gene calls are TRBV12-3 or TRBV12-4 and TRBJ2-1; D unclear. This CDR3 comprises 13 residues. V gave up 6 bases and J gave up 1 base, with 7 bases separating them. This chain's CDR3 is CASSPGSYNEQFF. CDR3 bases: TGTGCCAGCAGCCCAGGATCCTACAATGAGCAGTTCTTC.

This clone was seen once. The chain recombines TRBV9 with TRBJ1-6, with D unresolved. This CDR3 contains 13 residues. Germline values: CDR1 SGDLS, CDR2 YYNGEE. V lost 0 bases and J 10 bases, leaving 8 bases between the germline ends. The CDR3 bases are TGTGCCAGCAGCGTAGGGGCAAGCTCACCCCTCCACTTT. Translation gives CASSVGASSPLHF.

This clone was observed once. The V call is TRBV13, the J call TRBJ1-5; TRBD1 aligns across 7 bases. The germline gives CDR1 PRHDT, CDR2 FYEKMQ (reference sequence). J lost 6 bases, V lost 4 bases, and 3 bases had no gene match. CDR3 length: 13 amino acids. The CDR3 sequence is CASSSHRGQPQHF. In DNA form, the CDR3 reads TGTGCCAGCAGCTCACACAGGGGTCAGCCCCAGCATTTT.

The V call is TRBV19, the J call TRBJ1-1; D gene unclear. This CDR3 comprises 14 residues. Germline V gene data show CDR1 as LNHDA and CDR2 as SQIVND (reference sequence). V was cut by 3 bases and J by 3 bases, with 11 bases left in between. CDR3 sequence reads: CASSIGGGYTEAFF. Written as DNA, the CDR3 is TGTGCCAGTAGTATTGGCGGAGGATACACTGAAGCTTTCTTT.

V usage is TRBV7-6 and J usage is TRBJ2-2, with D perhaps matching TRBD2 (5 bases). The germline gives CDR1 SGHVS, CDR2 FNYEAQ. With 3 bases removed from V and 1 base from J, the gap between germline ends came to 12 bases. This CDR3 has 16 residues. The CDR3 DNA reads TGTGCCAGCAGCTTTCTCGGGGTCCGGAACACCGGGGAGCTGTTTTTT. This gives the protein CASSFLGVRNTGELFF.

The V gene is TRBV2, the J gene TRBJ2-7, with a possible D match to TRBD2 (6 bases). CDR1 is SNHLY, CDR2 FYNNEI, per germline. V was pared by 3 bases and J by 3 bases, with 12 bases between. The CDR3 sequence is 14 residues long. The CDR3 DNA is TGTGCCAGCAGTGAGTGGGACTCGAGCTACGAGCAGTACTTC. Amino acid sequence: CASSEWDSSYEQYF.

This sequence joins TRBV6-5 and TRBJ1-1; TRBD1 matches at 7 bases. After removal of 5 bases from V and 8 bases from J, the junction contained 8 bases not matched to a gene. CDR3 length equals 13 residues. Germline lookup yields CDR1 MNHEY and CDR2 SVGAGI. The DNA for the CDR3 is TGTGCCAGCAGTAGGGACAGCCAGGGGGAAGCTTTCTTT. As protein: CASSRDSQGEAFF.

The V call is TRBV4-1, the J call TRBJ2-1, with D tentatively TRBD2 (6 bases). CDR3 length: 15 amino acids. Germline V gene lookup returns CDR1 MGHRA and CDR2 YSYEKL. Trimming took off 3 bases at V and 2 bases at J, with 11 bases between the two ends. CDR3 nucleotide sequence: TGCGCCAGCAGCCAGGAGGGGCGAGCCTACAATGAGCAGTTCTTC. Its translation: CASSQEGRAYNEQFF.

The chain uses TRBV24-1 and TRBJ2-3; 10 bases agree with TRBD2. CDR3 size: 16 residues. The V gene end was trimmed by 3 bases and the J gene end by 2 bases; junction bases not matched to a gene: 4. CDR1 KGHDR and CDR2 SFDVKD come from the germline V gene. The CDR3 here is CATSDQRGGNTDTQYF. The CDR3 DNA is TGTGCCACCAGTGATCAGCGGGGGGGAAACACAGATACGCAGTATTTT.

This clone was detected once. The rearrangement uses TRBV7-2 and TRBJ2-3; possibly TRBD2 for D (5 bases). Germline V gives CDR1 SGHTA, CDR2 FQGNSA. Trimming cost V 1 base and J 6 bases, with 11 bases left between them. This CDR3 spans 14 amino acids. CDR3 DNA: TGTGCCAGCAGCTTAGGCGGCACGGGGGATACGCAGTATTTT. Translation: CASSLGGTGDTQYF.

This clone was seen once. J is TRBJ2-7 and V is TRBV30; D not resolved. Germline lookup yields CDR1 GTSNPN and CDR2 SVGIG (reference sequence). This CDR3 has 12 residues. V shed 5 bases and J shed 5 bases, with 13 bases lying between them. The CDR3 bases are TGTGCCTGGGGACCCCGGAGAGACGAGCAGTACTTC. This codes for CAWGPRRDEQYF.

V and J are TRBV5-1 and TRBJ1-4; tentative D call: TRBD1 (6 bases). CDR1 is SGHRS, CDR2 YFSETQ, per germline. Trimming left V 3 bases short and J 3 bases short, with 12 bases between. This CDR3 spans 15 amino acids. This CDR3 reads CASSWAQGSNEKLFF. For the CDR3, the DNA is TGCGCCAGCAGCTGGGCACAGGGATCTAATGAAAAACTGTTTTTT.